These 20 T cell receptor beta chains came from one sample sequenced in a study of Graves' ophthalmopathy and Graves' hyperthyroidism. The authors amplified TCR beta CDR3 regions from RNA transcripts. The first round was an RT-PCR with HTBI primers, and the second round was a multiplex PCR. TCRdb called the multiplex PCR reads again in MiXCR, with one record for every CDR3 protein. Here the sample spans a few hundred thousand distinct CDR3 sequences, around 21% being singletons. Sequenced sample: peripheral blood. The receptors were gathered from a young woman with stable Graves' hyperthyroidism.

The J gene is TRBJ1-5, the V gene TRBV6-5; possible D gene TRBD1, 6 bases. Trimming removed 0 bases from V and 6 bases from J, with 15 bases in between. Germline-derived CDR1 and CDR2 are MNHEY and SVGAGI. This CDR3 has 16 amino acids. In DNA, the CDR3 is TGTGCCAGCAGTTACTCTGGGGGGGACACCGGTCAGCCCCAGCATTTT. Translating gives CASSYSGGDTGQPQHF.

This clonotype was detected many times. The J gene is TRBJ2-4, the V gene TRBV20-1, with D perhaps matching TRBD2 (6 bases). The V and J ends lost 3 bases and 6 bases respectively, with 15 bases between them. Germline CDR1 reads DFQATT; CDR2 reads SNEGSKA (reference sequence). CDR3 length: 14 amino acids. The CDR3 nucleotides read TGCAGTGCTAGGATGGGGAGCGGGCTAAACATTCAGTACTTC. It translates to CSARMGSGLNIQYF.

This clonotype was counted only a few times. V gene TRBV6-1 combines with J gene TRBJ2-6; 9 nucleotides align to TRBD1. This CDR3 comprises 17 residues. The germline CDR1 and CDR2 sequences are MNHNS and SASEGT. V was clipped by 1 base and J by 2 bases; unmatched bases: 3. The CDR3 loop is CASSEDTGGTGANVLTF. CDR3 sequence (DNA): TGTGCCAGCAGTGAAGACACAGGGGGCACTGGGGCCAACGTCCTGACTTTC.

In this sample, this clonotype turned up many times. CDR3 loop: CASNFSDRASDEQYF. As DNA, the CDR3 is TGTGCCAGCAACTTCAGCGACAGGGCAAGCGACGAGCAGTACTTC. The chain combines TRBV5-7 with TRBJ2-7; TRBD1 matches at 7 bases. TRBV5-7 is given ORF status, its function remaining uncertain. This CDR3 comprises 15 residues. With 6 bases clipped from V and 5 bases from J, the junction kept 14 bases outside the gene matches.

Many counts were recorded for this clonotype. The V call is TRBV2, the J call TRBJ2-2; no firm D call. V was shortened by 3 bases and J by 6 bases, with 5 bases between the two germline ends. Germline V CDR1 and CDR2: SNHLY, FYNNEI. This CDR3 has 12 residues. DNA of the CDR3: TGTGCCAGCAGTGACGTTCCCGGGGAGCTGTTTTTT. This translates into CASSDVPGELFF. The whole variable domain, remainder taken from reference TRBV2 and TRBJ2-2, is EPEVTQTPSHQVTQMGQEVILRCVPISNHLYFYWYRQILGQKVEFLVSFYNNEISEKSEIFDDQFSVERPDGSNFTLKIRSTKLEDSAMYFCASSDVPGELFFGEGSRLTVL.

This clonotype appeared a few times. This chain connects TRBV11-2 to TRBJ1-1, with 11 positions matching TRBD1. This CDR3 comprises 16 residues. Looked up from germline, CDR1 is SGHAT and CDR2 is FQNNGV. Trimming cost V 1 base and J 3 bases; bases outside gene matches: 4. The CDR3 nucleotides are TGTGCCAGCAGCTTAGGGACAGGGGGCGAGGACACTGAAGCTTTCTTT. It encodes CASSLGTGGEDTEAFF.

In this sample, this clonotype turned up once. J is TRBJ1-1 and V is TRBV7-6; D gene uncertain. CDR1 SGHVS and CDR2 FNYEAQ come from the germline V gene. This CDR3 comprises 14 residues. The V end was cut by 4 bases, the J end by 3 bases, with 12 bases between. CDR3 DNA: TGTGCCAGCAGCTCCGGACGGCTTCACACTGAAGCTTTCTTT. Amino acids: CASSSGRLHTEAFF.

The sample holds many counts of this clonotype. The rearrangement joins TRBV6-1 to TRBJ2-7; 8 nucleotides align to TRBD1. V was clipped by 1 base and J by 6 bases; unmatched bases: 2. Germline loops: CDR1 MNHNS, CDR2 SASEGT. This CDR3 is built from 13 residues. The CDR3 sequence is CASSEGQGSEQYF. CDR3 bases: TGTGCCAGCAGTGAAGGACAGGGGAGCGAGCAGTACTTC.

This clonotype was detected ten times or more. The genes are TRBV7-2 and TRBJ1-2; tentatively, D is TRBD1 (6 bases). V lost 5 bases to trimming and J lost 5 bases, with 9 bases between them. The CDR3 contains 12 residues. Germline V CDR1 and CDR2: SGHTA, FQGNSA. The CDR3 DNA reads TGTGCCAGCAGCCCGGACAGATATGGCTACACCTTC. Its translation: CASSPDRYGYTF. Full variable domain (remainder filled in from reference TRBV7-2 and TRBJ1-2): GAGVSQSPSNKVTEKGKDVELRCDPISGHTALYWYRQSLGQGLEFLIYFQGNSAPDKSGLPSDRFSAERTGGSVSTLTIQRTQQEDSAVYLCASSPDRYGYTFGSGTRLTVV.

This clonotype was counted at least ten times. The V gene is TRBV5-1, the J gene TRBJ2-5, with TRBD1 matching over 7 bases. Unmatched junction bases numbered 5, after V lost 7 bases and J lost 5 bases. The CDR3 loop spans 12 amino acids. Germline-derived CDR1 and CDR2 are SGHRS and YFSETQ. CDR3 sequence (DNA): TGCGCCAGCCAACAGGGGTCGGAGACCCAGTACTTC. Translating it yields CASQQGSETQYF.

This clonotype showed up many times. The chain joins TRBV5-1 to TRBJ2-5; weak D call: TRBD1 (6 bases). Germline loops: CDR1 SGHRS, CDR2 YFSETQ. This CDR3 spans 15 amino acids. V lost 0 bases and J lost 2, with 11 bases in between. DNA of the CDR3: TGCGCCAGCAGCTTGGTTGCGGACAGACAAGAGACCCAGTACTTC. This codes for CASSLVADRQETQYF.

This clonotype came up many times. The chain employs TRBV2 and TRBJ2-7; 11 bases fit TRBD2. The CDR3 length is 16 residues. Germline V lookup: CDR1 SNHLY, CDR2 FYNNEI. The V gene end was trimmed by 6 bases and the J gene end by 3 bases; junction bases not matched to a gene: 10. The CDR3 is CASRTTSGSLRYEQYF. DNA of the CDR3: TGTGCCAGCAGAACCACTAGCGGGAGTCTACGCTACGAGCAGTACTTC. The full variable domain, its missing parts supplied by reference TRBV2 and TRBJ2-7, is EPEVTQTPSHQVTQMGQEVILRCVPISNHLYFYWYRQILGQKVEFLVSFYNNEISEKSEIFDDQFSVERPDGSNFTLKIRSTKLEDSAMYFCASRTTSGSLRYEQYFGPGTRLTVT.

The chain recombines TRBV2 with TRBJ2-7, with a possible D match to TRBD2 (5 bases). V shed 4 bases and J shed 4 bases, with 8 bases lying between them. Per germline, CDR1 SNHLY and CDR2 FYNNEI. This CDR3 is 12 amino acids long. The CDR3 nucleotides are TGTGCCAGCAGTGTGGAGGTTTACGAGCAGTACTTC. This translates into CASSVEVYEQYF. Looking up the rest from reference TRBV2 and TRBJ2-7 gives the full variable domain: EPEVTQTPSHQVTQMGQEVILRCVPISNHLYFYWYRQILGQKVEFLVSFYNNEISEKSEIFDDQFSVERPDGSNFTLKIRSTKLEDSAMYFCASSVEVYEQYFGPGTRLTVT.

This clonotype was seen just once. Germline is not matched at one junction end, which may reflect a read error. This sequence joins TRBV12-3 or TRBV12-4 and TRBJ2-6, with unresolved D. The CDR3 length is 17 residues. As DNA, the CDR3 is TGTGCCAGCAGTTTACAGGCCGGTGGGTATGGGTCCAACGTTCTGACTTTC. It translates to CASSLQAGGYGSNVLTF.

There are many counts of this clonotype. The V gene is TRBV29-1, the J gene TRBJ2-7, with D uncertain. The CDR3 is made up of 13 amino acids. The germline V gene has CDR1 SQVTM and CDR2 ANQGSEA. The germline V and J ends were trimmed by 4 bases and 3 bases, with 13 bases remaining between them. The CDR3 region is CSVAAGQLYEQYF. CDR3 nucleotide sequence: TGCAGCGTTGCGGCCGGGCAGCTCTACGAGCAGTACTTC.

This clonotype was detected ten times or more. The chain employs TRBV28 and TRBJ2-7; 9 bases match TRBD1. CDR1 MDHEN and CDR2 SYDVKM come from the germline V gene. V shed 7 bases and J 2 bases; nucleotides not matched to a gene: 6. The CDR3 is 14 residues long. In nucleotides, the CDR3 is TGTGCCAGCATACCGGGACAGGGTACCTACGAGCAGTACTTC. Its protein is CASIPGQGTYEQYF.

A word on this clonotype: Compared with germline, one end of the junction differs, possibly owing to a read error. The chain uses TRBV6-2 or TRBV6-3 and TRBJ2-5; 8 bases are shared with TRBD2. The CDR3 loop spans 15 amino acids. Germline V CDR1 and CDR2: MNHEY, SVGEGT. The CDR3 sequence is CASNTGGTTQETQYF. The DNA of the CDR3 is TGTGCCAGCAATACGGGAGGGACAACCCAAGAAACCCAGTACTTC.

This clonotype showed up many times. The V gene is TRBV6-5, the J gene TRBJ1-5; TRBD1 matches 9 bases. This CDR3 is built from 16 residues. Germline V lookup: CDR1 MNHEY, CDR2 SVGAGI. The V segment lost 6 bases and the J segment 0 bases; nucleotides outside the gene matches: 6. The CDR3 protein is CASRLGTGYSNQPQHF. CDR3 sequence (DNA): TGTGCCAGCAGACTCGGGACAGGGTATAGCAATCAGCCCCAGCATTTT.

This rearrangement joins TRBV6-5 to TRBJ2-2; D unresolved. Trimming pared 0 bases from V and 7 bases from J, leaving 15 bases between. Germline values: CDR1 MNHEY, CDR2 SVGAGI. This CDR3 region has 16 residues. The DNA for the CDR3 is TGTGCCAGCAGTTACTCATACCAGGTCCGGAACGGGGAGCTGTTTTTT. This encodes CASSYSYQVRNGELFF.

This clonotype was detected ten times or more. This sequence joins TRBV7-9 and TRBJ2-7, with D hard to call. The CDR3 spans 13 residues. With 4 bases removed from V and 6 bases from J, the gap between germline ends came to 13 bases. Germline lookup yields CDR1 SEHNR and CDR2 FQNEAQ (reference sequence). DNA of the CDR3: TGTGCCAGCAGCTCCTTTAGCAAAGTCGAGCAGTACTTC. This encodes CASSSFSKVEQYF.